One and the same sample provided the 19 T cell receptor beta chains below, sequenced in a study of blood T cell repertoires in COVID-19. Sequencing was performed with immunoSEQ multiplex PCR; in TCRdb, only in-frame clones are kept and a portion is missing. This table holds tens of thousands of clones, 85% to 90% found once. Source material: peripheral blood. These receptors were taken from a man older than 75 with acute or convalescent COVID-19.

The chain combines TRBV2 with TRBJ2-2; D gene unclear. This CDR3 has 14 amino acids. The germline V gene encodes CDR1 SNHLY and CDR2 FYNNEI. Between the trimmed V and J ends, which lost 6 bases and 4 bases, there was a span of 12 bases. The CDR3 coding sequence is TGTGCCAGCAGCTCTTACGGGTCCACCGGGGAGCTGTTTTTT. Its protein is CASSSYGSTGELFF.

The genes are TRBV9 and TRBJ2-1, with 7 bases matching TRBD2. Unmatched junction bases numbered 7, after V lost 3 bases and J lost 7 bases. The length of the CDR3 is 14 residues. Germline CDR1 is SGDLS and CDR2 is YYNGEE. CDR3 amino acids: CASSARGNWNEQFF. CDR3 bases: TGTGCCAGCAGCGCGCGGGGGAACTGGAATGAGCAGTTCTTC. The full variable domain, rest sourced from reference TRBV9 and TRBJ2-1, is DSGVTQTPKHLITATGQRVTLRCSPRSGDLSVYWYQQSLDQGLQFLIQYYNGEERAKGNILERFSAQQFPDLHSELNLSSLELGDSALYFCASSARGNWNEQFFGPGTRLTVL.

The V and J genes are TRBV5-6 and TRBJ1-2, with 11 bases identical to TRBD1. Germline-derived CDR1 and CDR2 are SGHDT and YYEEEE. This CDR3 has 14 amino acids. V was clipped by 4 bases and J by 8 bases; unmatched bases: 7. CDR3 nucleotide sequence: TGTGCCAGCAGCGCCGGACAGGGGGCGGGGGGCTACACCTTC. Its translation: CASSAGQGAGGYTF.

V gene TRBV5-6 combines with J gene TRBJ2-7; 7 nucleotides align to TRBD1. The ends lost 9 bases at V and 4 bases at J; junction bases unmatched: 16. This CDR3 has 15 residues. Germline-derived CDR1 and CDR2 are SGHDT and YYEEEE. CDR3 sequence (DNA): TGTGCCACCCATTCGCTGACAGGGTTGGGGTACGAGCAGTACTTC. Residues: CATHSLTGLGYEQYF.

This chain joins TRBV10-1 and TRBJ2-7; 9 bases are a match to TRBD2. Germline CDR1 reads WNHNN; CDR2 reads SYGVQD (reference sequence). The CDR3 runs to 15 residues. With 0 bases clipped from V and 4 bases from J, the junction kept 4 bases outside the gene matches. In nucleotides, the CDR3 is TGCGCCAGCAGTGAGTCAGCGGGGGGAGCGTACGAGCAGTACTTC. Translated, it gives CASSESAGGAYEQYF.

V usage is TRBV9 and J usage is TRBJ2-1; possible D gene TRBD1, 5 bases. The CDR3 has 15 residues. From germline, CDR1 is SGDLS and CDR2 YYNGEE. V was clipped by 4 bases and J by 5 bases, with 16 bases between them. CDR3 amino acids: CASSSGRSLDNEQFF. For the CDR3, the DNA is TGTGCCAGCAGCTCAGGGCGCTCCCTTGACAATGAGCAGTTCTTC.

The chain is built from TRBV11-2 and TRBJ2-7, with D unresolved. CDR1 is SGHAT and CDR2 is FQNNGV in the germline V gene. There are 13 residues in the CDR3. V lost 1 base, J lost 6 bases, and 10 bases lay in between. The CDR3 DNA reads TGTGCCAGCAGCTTAGCAAACCCTACCGAGCAGTACTTC. Translating it yields CASSLANPTEQYF.

The chain recombines TRBV24-1 with TRBJ1-5; weak D call: TRBD1 (5 bases). Trimming pared 2 bases from V and 4 bases from J, leaving 8 bases between. CDR1 and CDR2 from the germline V gene are KGHDR and SFDVKD. This CDR3 spans 14 amino acids. The CDR3 DNA follows: TGTGCCACCAGTGATTACAGGTGGAATCAGCCCCAGCATTTT. It encodes CATSDYRWNQPQHF.

The chain links TRBV19 to TRBJ2-7; tentatively, D is TRBD2 (5 bases). The CDR3 is 14 amino acids. Germline assignment: CDR1 LNHDA and CDR2 SQIVND (reference sequence). Trimming removed 4 bases at V and 3 bases at J, with 13 bases between. CDR3: CASSNRGNGYEQYF. The CDR3 DNA follows: TGTGCCAGTAGTAACCGGGGTAATGGCTACGAGCAGTACTTC. Using reference TRBV19 and TRBJ2-7 for the parts outside the CDR3, the full variable domain is DGGITQSPKYLFRKEGQNVTLSCEQNLNHDAMYWYRQDPGQGLRLIYYSQIVNDFQKGDIAEGYSVSREKKESFPLTVTSAQKNPTAFYLCASSNRGNGYEQYFGPGTRLTVT.

The chain joins TRBV9 to TRBJ1-3, with 7 bases that match TRBD1. There are 18 residues in the CDR3. After removal of 2 bases from V and 0 bases from J, the junction contained 11 bases not matched to a gene. Looked up from germline, CDR1 is SGDLS and CDR2 is YYNGEE. The CDR3 coding sequence is TGTGCCAGCAGCGTGGGGCCTACAGGGGCACCCTCTGGAAACACCATATATTTT. Residues: CASSVGPTGAPSGNTIYF.

This chain links TRBV5-4 with TRBJ2-5; 8 nucleotides align to TRBD2. The junction had 2 bases not matched to a gene; V was cut back by 5 bases and J by 5 bases. Germline lookup yields CDR1 SGHNT and CDR2 YYREEE (reference sequence). This CDR3 has 12 residues. CDR3 in DNA: TGTGCCAGCAGTCGGGGGGGGGAGACCCAGTACTTC. Protein product: CASSRGGETQYF.

For the CDR3, the DNA is TGTGCCATCAGTGCAACAGGGGGGAAGAACACTGAAGCTTTCTTT. Its protein product is CAISATGGKNTEAFF. The chain recombines TRBV10-3 with TRBJ1-1; 8 bases align to TRBD1. The germline V gene has CDR1 ENHRY and CDR2 SYGVKD. There are 15 residues in the CDR3. Trimming removed 4 bases from V and 1 base from J; junction bases left unmatched: 5.

This clone turned up a few times. The chain employs TRBV7-6 and TRBJ2-3; 8 bases are a match to TRBD2. Germline lookup yields CDR1 SGHVS and CDR2 FNYEAQ. The J segment lost 2 bases and the V segment lost 1 base, leaving 8 bases of the junction unmatched. The CDR3 extends over 17 amino acids. The CDR3 sequence: CASSLGWRGDSTDTQYF. For the CDR3, the DNA is TGTGCCAGCAGCTTAGGGTGGCGGGGGGATTCCACAGATACGCAGTATTTT. Drawing the rest from reference TRBV7-6 and TRBJ2-3, the complete variable domain is GAGVSQSPRYKVTKRGQDVALRCDPISGHVSLYWYRQALGQGPEFLTYFNYEAQQDKSGLPNDRFSAERPEGSISTLTIQRTEQRDSAMYRCASSLGWRGDSTDTQYFGPGTRLTVL.

The sample holds one count of this clone. V gene TRBV29-1 combines with J gene TRBJ1-1; D is unresolved. The CDR3 totals 11 residues. Germline V gives CDR1 SQVTM, CDR2 ANQGSEA. The V and J ends lost 5 bases and 0 bases respectively, with 4 bases between them. The CDR3 DNA is TGCAGCGTTAATATGAACACTGAAGCTTTCTTT. It translates to CSVNMNTEAFF.

This chain uses TRBV5-1 with TRBJ1-1, with TRBD1 matching 8 bases. Germline V gene sequence: CDR1 SGHRS, CDR2 YFSETQ. This CDR3 region has 14 residues. V trimming: 4 bases; J trimming: 1 base; junction bases outside the gene matches: 3. Here the CDR3 DNA reads TGCGCCAGCAGCCTTCAGGGGGCGAACACTGAAGCTTTCTTT. Its protein product is CASSLQGANTEAFF.

V is TRBV18 and J is TRBJ2-2; D is unresolved. V was pared by 4 bases and J by 0 bases, with 12 bases between. CDR3 size: 16 residues. Germline assignment: CDR1 KGHSH and CDR2 LQKENI. CDR3 bases: TGTGCCAGCTCACTTCAGGAACGATCGAACACCGGGGAGCTGTTTTTT. It specifies CASSLQERSNTGELFF.

The rearrangement uses TRBV5-1 and TRBJ2-7, with 7 bases fitting TRBD2. CDR1 and CDR2 from the germline V gene are SGHRS and YFSETQ. J lost 7 bases, V lost 4 bases, and 14 bases had no gene match. CDR3 length: 15 amino acids. Here the CDR3 reads CASSIQAGPSEEQYF. The DNA of the CDR3 is TGCGCCAGCAGCATCCAAGCGGGGCCGTCTGAGGAGCAGTACTTC.

V gene TRBV7-2 combines with J gene TRBJ2-5; the D gene is possibly TRBD2 (6 bases). The CDR3 is 13 residues long. The germline V gene has CDR1 SGHTA and CDR2 FQGNSA. Between the trimmed V and J ends, which lost 1 base and 4 bases, there was a span of 7 bases. CDR3: CASSLEEGETQYF. The DNA of the CDR3 is TGTGCCAGCAGCTTAGAGGAGGGAGAGACCCAGTACTTC.

The rearrangement joins TRBV3-1 (or the pseudogene TRBV3-2) to TRBJ2-5; 7 bases map to TRBD1. From germline, CDR1 is LGHDT and CDR2 YNNKEL (reference sequence). The CDR3 consists of 16 residues. V lost 3 bases and J lost 4; bases outside the gene matches: 11. As DNA, the CDR3 is TGTGCCAGCAGCCAGAGGGACAGCCGGGCCGGAGAGACCCAGTACTTC. Translation gives CASSQRDSRAGETQYF.